Below, 17 T cell receptor beta chains from the same sample are listed, as sequenced in a study of T-cell memory formation after mild COVID-19. TCRdb recomputed calls from the 5' RACE reads with MiXCR, one row per CDR3 protein. The table lists fewer than 450,000 distinct CDR3 sequences, around 21% of them singletons. The sequenced material came from PBMCs or a T cell subset sorted from them (not recorded which). All receptors come from an adult woman who had mild COVID-19 (a few samples of this study predate the infection). Cell type and time point are not known.

The CDR3 is CASSLGAGQPQHF. Here the CDR3 DNA reads TGCGCCAGCAGCCTCGGTGCTGGTCAGCCCCAGCATTTT. This chain links TRBV5-1 with TRBJ1-5, with no clear D. Germline V lookup: CDR1 SGHRS, CDR2 YFSETQ. The V and J ends lost 4 bases and 6 bases respectively, with 11 bases between them. This CDR3 has 13 amino acids.

This clonotype was detected only a few times. The genes are TRBV30 and TRBJ1-2, with D uncertain. V was shortened by 1 base and J by 0 bases, with 3 bases between the two germline ends. The CDR3 loop spans 12 amino acids. Germline assignment: CDR1 GTSNPN and CDR2 SVGIG (reference sequence). The CDR3 nucleotides read TGTGCCTGGAGTGAGGCTAACTATGGCTACACCTTC. It encodes CAWSEANYGYTF.

The CDR3 is CASSPRQGARTGELFF. CDR3 in DNA: TGTGCCAGCAGTCCGCGACAGGGGGCGCGAACCGGGGAGCTGTTTTTT. The genes are TRBV12-3 or TRBV12-4 and TRBJ2-2, with 10 nucleotides matching TRBD1. With 5 bases clipped from V and 5 bases from J, the junction kept 8 bases outside the gene matches. The CDR3 contains 16 residues.

The rearrangement joins TRBV5-1 to TRBJ1-1, with 9 bases matching TRBD1. The trim removed 2 bases at V and 7 bases at J, leaving 6 bases unmatched. Germline CDR1 is SGHRS and CDR2 is YFSETQ. This CDR3 is built from 14 residues. As DNA, the CDR3 is TGCGCCAGCAGCTTTGGGGGACAGGGAATTGAAGCTTTCTTT. Its translation is CASSFGGQGIEAFF.

This clonotype was recorded many times. J is TRBJ2-3 and V is TRBV20-1, with 8 nucleotides matching TRBD2. V was clipped by 0 bases and J by 4 bases; unmatched bases: 3. CDR3 length: 14 residues. Germline V gene data show CDR1 as DFQATT and CDR2 as SNEGSKA (reference sequence). In DNA, the CDR3 is TGCAGTGCTAGAGACGGGAGGGCCGCAGATACGCAGTATTTT. It yields the protein CSARDGRAADTQYF.

This sequence joins TRBV29-1 and TRBJ1-2; D is perhaps TRBD1 (5 bases). V was pared by 4 bases and J by 3 bases, with 9 bases between. Germline V gene lookup returns CDR1 SQVTM and CDR2 ANQGSEA. There are 12 residues in the CDR3. This chain's CDR3 is CSVGTGDYGYTF. In DNA form, the CDR3 reads TGCAGCGTTGGAACAGGCGACTATGGCTACACCTTC.

The chain couples TRBV20-1 to TRBJ2-2; 9 nucleotides align to TRBD2. The V and J ends lost 4 bases and 2 bases, in that order; junction bases with no gene match: 5. Germline assignment: CDR1 DFQATT and CDR2 SNEGSKA (reference sequence). The CDR3 extends over 15 amino acids. CDR3 sequence: CSAKGAGGNTGELFF. The CDR3 DNA follows: TGCAGTGCTAAGGGAGCGGGAGGAAACACCGGGGAGCTGTTTTTT.

The V and J genes are TRBV6-5 and TRBJ1-2; 8 bases are a match to TRBD1. The germline CDR1 and CDR2 sequences are MNHEY and SVGAGI. V trimming: 5 bases; J trimming: 4 bases; junction bases outside the gene matches: 6. The CDR3 spans 14 residues. CDR3 loop: CASSRQGNFYGYTF. The CDR3 DNA sequence: TGTGCCAGCAGTCGACAGGGGAATTTCTATGGCTACACCTTC.

This clonotype was seen more than once but under ten times. The rearrangement joins TRBV7-9 to TRBJ2-5; D might be TRBD1 or TRBD2, each matching 6 bases. Trimming shortened V by 5 bases and J by 3 bases, and 13 bases separated the two germline ends. CDR3 length: 14 amino acids. Per the germline V gene, CDR1 is SEHNR and CDR2 is FQNEAQ (reference sequence). The CDR3 sequence is CASSTNRGEETQYF. CDR3 coding DNA: TGTGCCAGCAGCACCAATAGGGGGGAAGAGACCCAGTACTTC. Looking up the rest from reference TRBV7-9 and TRBJ2-5 gives the full variable domain: DTGVSQNPRHKITKRGQNVTFRCDPISEHNRLYWYRQTLGQGPEFLTYFQNEAQLEKSRLLSDRFSAERPKGSFSTLEIQRTEQGDSAMYLCASSTNRGEETQYFGPGTRLLVL.

This clonotype was seen more than once but under ten times. This chain uses TRBV2 with TRBJ2-7, with D perhaps being TRBD1 or TRBD2 (5 bases each). This CDR3 is 17 amino acids long. V lost 0 bases and J lost 5, with 20 bases in between. The germline V gene has CDR1 SNHLY and CDR2 FYNNEI. The CDR3 protein is CASSEAWQSGIGDEQYF. The CDR3, as DNA: TGTGCCAGCAGTGAAGCGTGGCAATCCGGGATAGGGGACGAGCAGTACTTC.

The chain carries TRBV29-1 and TRBJ2-1, with 9 bases aligning to TRBD2. With 3 bases clipped from V and 4 bases from J, the junction kept 7 bases outside the gene matches. The germline V gene encodes CDR1 SQVTM and CDR2 ANQGSEA. The CDR3 covers 15 residues. The CDR3 coding sequence is TGCAGCGTTGAGGGGGTAGCGGGAGATTACAATGAGCAGTTCTTC. It codes for CSVEGVAGDYNEQFF.

This clonotype was observed once. V and J are TRBV30 and TRBJ2-7, with unresolved D. V was cut by 3 bases and J by 9 bases, with 15 bases left in between. The CDR3 is made up of 12 amino acids. Germline lookup yields CDR1 GTSNPN and CDR2 SVGIG (reference sequence). CDR3 loop: CAWRGSAPGQYF. CDR3 DNA: TGTGCCTGGAGAGGGTCTGCCCCTGGGCAGTACTTC.

The chain has TRBV19 and TRBJ2-1, with 7 nucleotides matching TRBD2. The trim removed 3 bases at V and 9 bases at J, leaving 11 bases unmatched. The V gene's germline CDR1 is LNHDA and CDR2 SQIVND (reference sequence). The CDR3 runs 15 residues. CDR3 amino acids: CASSMLRGSNSEQFF. The CDR3, as DNA: TGTGCCAGTAGTATGCTGCGGGGGAGTAACAGTGAGCAGTTCTTC. The variable domain in full, completed from reference TRBV19 and TRBJ2-1, reads DGGITQSPKYLFRKEGQNVTLSCEQNLNHDAMYWYRQDPGQGLRLIYYSQIVNDFQKGDIAEGYSVSREKKESFPLTVTSAQKNPTAFYLCASSMLRGSNSEQFFGPGTRLTVL.

This clonotype was detected many times. The CDR3 sequence: CASSTGVSYEQYF. The CDR3 nucleotides are TGTGCCAGCAGTACGGGAGTCTCCTACGAGCAGTACTTC. This chain connects TRBV2 to TRBJ2-7, with D possibly matching TRBD2 (6 bases). CDR3 length equals 13 residues. Germline V gene data show CDR1 as SNHLY and CDR2 as FYNNEI. Trimming took 5 bases from V and 0 from J, leaving 8 bases between them.

This clonotype appeared a few times. The chain employs TRBV5-6 and TRBJ2-7; 7 bases are a match to TRBD1. V gave up 3 bases and J gave up 6 bases; unmatched junction bases: 15. The CDR3 runs 16 residues. Germline CDR1 is SGHDT and CDR2 is YYEEEE. The CDR3: CASSSLGQAIPVEQYF. In DNA, the CDR3 is TGTGCCAGCAGCTCCCTAGGACAGGCGATTCCTGTCGAGCAGTACTTC.

This clonotype was seen more than once but under ten times. The V gene is TRBV4-1, the J gene TRBJ1-1; possible D gene TRBD1, 6 bases. This CDR3 contains 14 residues. Germline CDR1 and CDR2: MGHRA and YSYEKL. Trimming pared 1 base from V and 6 bases from J, leaving 12 bases between. Here the CDR3 DNA reads TGCGCCAGCAGCCAAGCCTGGAGGGGGGCTGAAGCTTTCTTT. This codes for CASSQAWRGAEAFF.

This clonotype was seen a handful of times. This rearrangement joins TRBV20-1 to TRBJ2-7, with a possible D match to TRBD2 (5 bases). This CDR3 has 12 residues. Between the trimmed V and J ends, which lost 3 bases and 7 bases, there was a span of 13 bases. The germline V gene has CDR1 DFQATT and CDR2 SNEGSKA (reference sequence). CDR3: CSASLYSAEQYF. DNA of the CDR3: TGCAGTGCTAGCCTTTATAGCGCAGAGCAGTACTTC.